These 27 T cell receptor beta chains came from one sample sequenced in a study of blood T cell repertoires in COVID-19. Profiled with immunoSEQ multiplex PCR; TCRdb holds only in-frame clones, not every one. This sample has 240,000 or so clones, with around 87% found just once. Sequencing was performed on peripheral blood. The receptors were gathered from a man in his 60s who had recovered from COVID-19.

This rearrangement joins TRBV2 to TRBJ2-2, with 7 bases fitting TRBD1. Trimming at V came to 2 bases and at J to 6 bases, leaving 3 bases not matched to a gene. The CDR3 sequence is 14 residues long. Germline CDR1 reads SNHLY; CDR2 reads FYNNEI. The CDR3 bases are TGTGCCAGCAGTGAATACCAGGGGGCCGGGGAGCTGTTTTTT. This sequence encodes CASSEYQGAGELFF.

The chain couples TRBV7-9 to TRBJ2-3; the D gene is possibly TRBD2 (5 bases). Germline loops: CDR1 SEHNR, CDR2 FQNEAQ (reference sequence). CDR3 length: 19 residues. V was clipped by 3 bases and J by 0 bases, with 22 bases between them. Written as DNA, the CDR3 is TGTGCCAGCAGCTTTGACAAGACTCAACCCGGACTCAGCACAGATACGCAGTATTTT. Its translation is CASSFDKTQPGLSTDTQYF.

A single count supports this clone. The chain couples TRBV10-1 to TRBJ1-1, with TRBD1 as a possible D gene (6 bases). Per germline, CDR1 WNHNN and CDR2 SYGVQD (reference sequence). The CDR3 has 13 amino acids. V gave up 7 bases and J gave up 1 base, with 10 bases separating them. CDR3 DNA sequence: TGCGCCAGCACTCCGGACAGGAACACTGAAGCTTTCTTT. Translated, it gives CASTPDRNTEAFF.

The chain has TRBV5-4 and TRBJ2-7, with D maybe TRBD2 (6 bases). The germline V gene has CDR1 SGHNT and CDR2 YYREEE (reference sequence). The V end was cut by 4 bases, the J end by 3 bases, with 8 bases between. The length of the CDR3 is 12 residues. CDR3 in DNA: TGTGCCAGCAGCGGGGGAGGCTACGAGCAGTACTTC. It yields the protein CASSGGGYEQYF.

This clone was detected only once. The chain combines TRBV5-4 with TRBJ1-6; a possible D gene is TRBD1 (6 bases). V gave up 0 bases and J gave up 7 bases, with 11 bases separating them. This CDR3 spans 15 amino acids. Germline CDR1 is SGHNT and CDR2 is YYREEE (reference sequence). The CDR3 loop reads CASSLAAGVNSPLHF. The CDR3 DNA sequence: TGTGCCAGCAGCTTGGCGGCAGGGGTAAATTCACCCCTCCACTTT. The whole variable domain, remainder taken from reference TRBV5-4 and TRBJ1-6, is ETGVTQSPTHLIKTRGQQVTLRCSSQSGHNTVSWYQQALGQGPQFIFQYYREEENGRGNFPPRFSGLQFPNYSSELNVNALELDDSALYLCASSLAAGVNSPLHFGNGTRLTVT.

The chain employs TRBV6-5 and TRBJ2-3; TRBD2 matches at 8 bases. CDR1 and CDR2 from the germline V gene are MNHEY and SVGAGI. V trimming: 0 bases; J trimming: 6 bases; junction bases outside the gene matches: 2. This CDR3 has 14 amino acids. CDR3 residues: CASSYSKREDTQYF. The DNA of the CDR3 is TGTGCCAGCAGTTACTCGAAGCGGGAGGATACGCAGTATTTT.

J is TRBJ1-5 and V is TRBV28; no clear D. The CDR3 is made up of 12 amino acids. CDR1 is MDHEN and CDR2 is SYDVKM in the germline V gene. V shed 2 bases and J shed 11 bases, with 10 bases lying between them. The CDR3 DNA is TGTGCCAGCAGTTTAAATGGCCCGTCCCAGCATTTT. Amino acids: CASSLNGPSQHF. Variable domain in full (rest from reference TRBV28 and TRBJ1-5): DVKVTQSSRYLVKRTGEKVFLECVQDMDHENMFWYRQDPGLGLRLIYFSYDVKMKEKGDIPEGYSVSREKKERFSLILESASTNQTSMYLCASSLNGPSQHFGDGTRLSIL.

This clone has more than one count but fewer than ten. The chain couples TRBV5-1 to TRBJ2-2, with TRBD1 identical over 7 bases. J lost 2 bases, V lost 3 bases, and 10 bases had no gene match. Germline V gene sequence: CDR1 SGHRS, CDR2 YFSETQ. The CDR3 has 17 amino acids. CDR3 loop: CASSSPPGTANTGELFF. In nucleotides, the CDR3 is TGCGCCAGCAGCTCCCCGCCCGGGACAGCAAACACCGGGGAGCTGTTTTTT.

This chain joins TRBV28 and TRBJ2-7; a weak D match, TRBD1 (5 bases). The CDR3 length is 13 residues. With 5 bases removed from V and 4 bases from J, the gap between germline ends came to 12 bases. The germline gives CDR1 MDHEN, CDR2 SYDVKM. CDR3 nucleotide sequence: TGTGCCAGCAGTACAAGACAGCCTTACGAGCAGTACGTC. It yields the protein CASSTRQPYEQYV.

The rearrangement uses TRBV9 and TRBJ2-1; D is ambiguous. The CDR3 covers 12 residues. Germline lookup yields CDR1 SGDLS and CDR2 YYNGEE. Trimming took 4 bases from V and 8 from J, leaving 10 bases between them. The CDR3 sequence: CASSPSRDEQFF. The CDR3 DNA reads as TGTGCCAGCAGCCCTAGTCGTGATGAGCAGTTCTTC. The variable domain in full, with the rest retrieved from reference TRBV9 and TRBJ2-1, is DSGVTQTPKHLITATGQRVTLRCSPRSGDLSVYWYQQSLDQGLQFLIQYYNGEERAKGNILERFSAQQFPDLHSELNLSSLELGDSALYFCASSPSRDEQFFGPGTRLTVL.

The chain couples TRBV9 to TRBJ2-1, with D tentatively TRBD1 (6 bases). CDR3 length: 12 residues. The germline V gene has CDR1 SGDLS and CDR2 YYNGEE. V lost 3 bases, J lost 10 bases, and 11 bases lay in between. CDR3 nucleotides: TGTGCCAGCAGCGCGATAGGACAGGAGCAGTTCTTC. It yields the protein CASSAIGQEQFF. Full variable domain (rest looked up from reference TRBV9 and TRBJ2-1): DSGVTQTPKHLITATGQRVTLRCSPRSGDLSVYWYQQSLDQGLQFLIQYYNGEERAKGNILERFSAQQFPDLHSELNLSSLELGDSALYFCASSAIGQEQFFGPGTRLTVL.

Here the CDR3 reads CASSQGRLTGDNYGYTF. The CDR3 DNA sequence: TGTGCCAGCAGCCAAGGTCGATTGACAGGGGATAACTATGGCTACACCTTC. The chain is built from TRBV3-1 (or the pseudogene TRBV3-2) and TRBJ1-2, with 8 bases fitting TRBD1. After removal of 1 base from V and 1 base from J, the junction contained 8 bases not matched to a gene. This CDR3 spans 17 amino acids. CDR1 and CDR2 from the germline V gene are LGHDT and YNNKEL (reference sequence).

The CDR3, as DNA: TGTGCCAGCAGGGACAGGGCCATATCGGTCTTCGAGCAGTACTTC. This sequence encodes CASRDRAISVFEQYF. The gene calls are TRBV28 and TRBJ2-7; 8 bases fit TRBD1. The CDR3 loop spans 15 amino acids. Germline CDR1 is MDHEN and CDR2 is SYDVKM. The V gene end was trimmed by 6 bases and the J gene end by 6 bases; junction bases not matched to a gene: 13.

The chain uses TRBV5-1 and TRBJ2-7, with 14 bases identical to TRBD2. The V gene's germline CDR1 is SGHRS and CDR2 YFSETQ. V lost 4 bases and J lost 6; bases outside the gene matches: 6. This CDR3 spans 15 amino acids. The CDR3 region has the DNA TGCGCCAGCAGCCAAGGGACTAGCGGGGGTGGCGAGCAGTACGTC. It codes for CASSQGTSGGGEQYV.

As concerns this clone: At one end the junction does not follow the germline gene, possibly because of a read error. The chain recombines TRBV7-8 with TRBJ2-7; TRBD1 might be the D (6 bases). Germline lookup yields CDR1 SGHVS and CDR2 FQNEAQ. The CDR3 spans 17 residues. The CDR3 loop reads CASSPAHLGGDSAASHF. The CDR3 bases are TGTGCCAGCAGCCCCGCCCATTTAGGGGGAGATTCGGCTGCAAGTCACTTC.

This chain connects TRBV3-1 (or the pseudogene TRBV3-2) to TRBJ1-2; possible D gene TRBD1, 6 bases. The CDR3 totals 15 residues. Germline assignment: CDR1 LGHDT and CDR2 YNNKEL (reference sequence). V dropped 3 bases and J dropped 2 bases, with 13 bases sitting between them. CDR3 in amino acids: CASSQTNRVNYGYTF. The DNA of the CDR3 is TGTGCCAGCAGCCAGACCAACAGGGTGAACTATGGCTACACCTTC.

V is TRBV3-1 (or the pseudogene TRBV3-2) and J is TRBJ1-1; D gene uncertain. Trimming stripped 0 bases from V and 7 bases from J, with 12 bases between. This CDR3 comprises 14 residues. Germline values: CDR1 LGHDT, CDR2 YNNKEL (reference sequence). In DNA, the CDR3 is TGTGCCAGCAGCCAAGAGAACGGGAGGATTGAAGCTTTCTTT. It translates to CASSQENGRIEAFF.

The chain links TRBV2 to TRBJ2-1; the D is unclear. The CDR3 length is 13 residues. With 4 bases removed from V and 4 bases from J, the gap between germline ends came to 8 bases. Per the germline V gene, CDR1 is SNHLY and CDR2 is FYNNEI. CDR3 nucleotides: TGTGCCAGCAGTGTGGCTAGTTACAATGAGCAGTTCTTC. Translation gives CASSVASYNEQFF.

The chain employs TRBV5-1 and TRBJ2-7; TRBD1 matches at 7 bases. V lost 7 bases to trimming and J lost 3 bases; unmatched junction nucleotides: 4. The CDR3 consists of 12 residues. Germline V lookup: CDR1 SGHRS, CDR2 YFSETQ. CDR3 region: CASRTGNYEQYF. CDR3 nucleotide sequence: TGCGCCAGCCGGACAGGAAACTACGAGCAGTACTTC.

The chain joins TRBV13 to TRBJ2-5; 8 bases align to TRBD1. Germline V lookup: CDR1 PRHDT, CDR2 FYEKMQ (reference sequence). V gave up 4 bases and J gave up 3 bases; unmatched junction bases: 10. The CDR3 consists of 16 residues. CDR3 amino acids: CASSSRTGRTEETQYF. CDR3 DNA sequence: TGTGCCAGCAGCTCCCGGACAGGGAGGACAGAAGAGACCCAGTACTTC. Looking up the rest from reference TRBV13 and TRBJ2-5 gives the full variable domain: AAGVIQSPRHLIKEKRETATLKCYPIPRHDTVYWYQQGPGQDPQFLISFYEKMQSDKGSIPDRFSAQQFSDYHSELNMSSLELGDSALYFCASSSRTGRTEETQYFGPGTRLLVL.

J is TRBJ2-1 and V is TRBV6-6; D is unclear. Trimming took off 2 bases at V and 2 bases at J, with 4 bases between the two ends. CDR1 MNHNY and CDR2 SVGAGI come from the germline V gene (reference sequence). The CDR3 runs to 13 residues. In DNA form, the CDR3 reads TGTGCCAGCAGTTACACAGCCTACAATGAGCAGTTCTTC. Protein: CASSYTAYNEQFF.

CDR3 sequence: CASSEQGGFLQPQHF. The CDR3 DNA sequence: TGTGCCAGCAGTGAACAGGGGGGCTTCTTGCAGCCCCAGCATTTT. The chain links TRBV2 to TRBJ1-5; 7 bases match TRBD1. CDR3 length: 15 residues. The J segment lost 7 bases and the V segment lost 2 bases, leaving 8 bases of the junction unmatched. The germline gives CDR1 SNHLY, CDR2 FYNNEI.

The chain employs TRBV13 and TRBJ2-7; D remains unclear. CDR3 length: 12 residues. V lost 4 bases and J 5 bases, leaving 9 bases between the germline ends. Germline V lookup: CDR1 PRHDT, CDR2 FYEKMQ (reference sequence). The CDR3 region has the DNA TGTGCCAGCAGCTCCCCTCGTGACGAGCAGTACTTC. Translating it yields CASSSPRDEQYF.

This CDR3 is CSAQSGIYEQYF. In nucleotides, the CDR3 is TGCAGCGCTCAATCAGGGATCTACGAGCAGTACTTC. The chain links TRBV29-1 to TRBJ2-7, with D possibly TRBD1 on 5 matching bases. The CDR3 runs 12 residues. Trimming cost V 7 bases and J 3 bases, with 13 bases left between them. CDR1 and CDR2 from the germline V gene are SQVTM and ANQGSEA.

This clone appeared a single time. The chain carries TRBV2 and TRBJ1-3, with D uncertain. The germline V gene has CDR1 SNHLY and CDR2 FYNNEI. The V end was cut by 3 bases, the J end by 2 bases, with 8 bases between. This CDR3 spans 14 amino acids. The CDR3 region is CASSDYGTGNTIYF. The DNA for the CDR3 is TGTGCCAGCAGTGATTACGGTACTGGAAACACCATATATTTT.

This sequence joins TRBV28 and TRBJ2-5; 12 bases are a match to TRBD1. The CDR3 has 16 amino acids. V gave up 10 bases and J gave up 6 bases; unmatched junction bases: 15. Germline loops: CDR1 MDHEN, CDR2 SYDVKM. The CDR3 here is CATYNFRDRGLQTQYF. The CDR3 region has the DNA TGTGCCACCTACAACTTCCGGGACAGGGGGCTTCAGACCCAGTACTTC. The whole variable domain, remainder taken from reference TRBV28 and TRBJ2-5, is DVKVTQSSRYLVKRTGEKVFLECVQDMDHENMFWYRQDPGLGLRLIYFSYDVKMKEKGDIPEGYSVSREKKERFSLILESASTNQTSMYLCATYNFRDRGLQTQYFGPGTRLLVL.

The rearrangement joins TRBV5-4 to TRBJ2-5, with D tentatively TRBD2 (7 bases). CDR1 and CDR2 (germline): SGHNT, YYREEE (reference sequence). With 0 bases removed from V and 7 bases from J, the gap between germline ends came to 19 bases. The CDR3 is 16 residues long. The CDR3 protein is CASSLAGTRSGTTQYF. Here the CDR3 DNA reads TGTGCCAGCAGCTTGGCCGGGACACGGAGCGGGACGACCCAGTACTTC.